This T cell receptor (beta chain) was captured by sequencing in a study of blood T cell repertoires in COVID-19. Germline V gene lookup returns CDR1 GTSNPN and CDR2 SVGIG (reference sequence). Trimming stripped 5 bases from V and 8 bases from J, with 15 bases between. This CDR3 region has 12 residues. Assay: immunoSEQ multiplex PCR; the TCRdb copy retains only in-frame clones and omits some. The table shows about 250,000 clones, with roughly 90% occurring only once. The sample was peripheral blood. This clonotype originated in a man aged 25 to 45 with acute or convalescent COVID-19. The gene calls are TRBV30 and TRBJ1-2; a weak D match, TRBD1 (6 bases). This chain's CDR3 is CAWSRQVRGYTF. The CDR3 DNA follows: TGTGCCTGGTCGAGACAGGTCCGGGGCTACACCTTC.